This TCR beta chain was identified in a study of T cells after yellow fever vaccination. Points from the study as a whole: On re-exposure, the response was weaker but peaked faster, at day 5 versus 15. Post-booster repertoires contained most primary-vaccination clones again (approximately 95% CD4, 85% to 90% CD8).

This clonotype was counted ten times or more. Its antigen is unknown. Production of TCR cDNA was by 5'RACE template switching, which also added a universal primer site and UMIs. One entry per CDR3 protein, called by TCRdb with MiXCR from the 5' RACE reads. The table lists 160,000 or so distinct CDR3 sequences, under 7.5% of them singletons, with approximately 2.4% in the top ten. This TCR came from a man in his late teens or twenties who received the YFV17D yellow fever vaccine. Sequencing was performed on CD4+ T cells sorted from PBMCs, taken 5 to 6 days after the first yellow fever vaccination.

DNA for the CDR3: TGCGCCAGCAGCCTACGAATCCGGAGCACTGAAGCTTTCTTT. Its translation is CASSLRIRSTEAFF. V and J are TRBV5-1 and TRBJ1-1, with unresolved D. Trimming pared 4 bases from V and 4 bases from J, leaving 14 bases between. CDR3 length: 14 residues. Germline CDR1 reads SGHRS; CDR2 reads YFSETQ. The variable domain in full, completed from reference TRBV5-1 and TRBJ1-1, reads KAGVTQTPRYLIKTRGQQVTLSCSPISGHRSVSWYQQTPGQGLQFLFEYFSETQRNKGNFPGRFSGRQFSNSRSEMNVSTLELGDSALYLCASSLRIRSTEAFFGQGTRLTVV.